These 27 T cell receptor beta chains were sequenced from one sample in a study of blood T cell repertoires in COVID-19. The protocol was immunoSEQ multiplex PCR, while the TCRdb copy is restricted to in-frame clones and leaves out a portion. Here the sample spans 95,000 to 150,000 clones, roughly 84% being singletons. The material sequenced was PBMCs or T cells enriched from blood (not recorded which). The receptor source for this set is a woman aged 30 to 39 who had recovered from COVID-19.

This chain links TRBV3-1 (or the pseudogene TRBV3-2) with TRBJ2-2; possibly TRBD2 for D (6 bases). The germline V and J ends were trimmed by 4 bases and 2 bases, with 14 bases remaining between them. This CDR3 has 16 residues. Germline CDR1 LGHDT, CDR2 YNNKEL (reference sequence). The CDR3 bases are TGTGCCAGCAGCCGCTTGGGGGGACCTAACACCGGGGAGCTGTTTTTT. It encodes CASSRLGGPNTGELFF.

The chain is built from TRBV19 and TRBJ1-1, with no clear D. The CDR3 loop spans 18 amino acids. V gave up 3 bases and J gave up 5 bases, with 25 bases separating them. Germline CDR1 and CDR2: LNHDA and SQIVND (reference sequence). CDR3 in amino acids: CASSIFFWAQTLDTEAFF. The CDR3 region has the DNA TGTGCCAGTAGTATTTTCTTCTGGGCCCAAACTCTCGATACTGAAGCTTTCTTT.

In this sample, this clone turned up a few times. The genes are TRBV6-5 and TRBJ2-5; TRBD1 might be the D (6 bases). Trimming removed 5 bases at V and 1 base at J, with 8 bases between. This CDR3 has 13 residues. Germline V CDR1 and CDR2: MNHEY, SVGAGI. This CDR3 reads CASSRQVQETQYF. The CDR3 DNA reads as TGTGCCAGCAGTCGACAGGTCCAAGAGACCCAGTACTTC.

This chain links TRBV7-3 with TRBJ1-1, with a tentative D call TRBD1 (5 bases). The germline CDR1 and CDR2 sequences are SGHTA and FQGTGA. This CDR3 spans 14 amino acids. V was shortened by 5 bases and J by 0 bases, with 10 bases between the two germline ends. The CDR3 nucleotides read TGTGCCAGCAGCCCACGGGGGATGAACACTGAAGCTTTCTTT. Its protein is CASSPRGMNTEAFF.

CDR3 residues: CASSERDIYGYTF. CDR3 nucleotide sequence: TGTGCCAGCAGTGAGAGGGATATCTATGGCTACACCTTC. V usage is TRBV2 and J usage is TRBJ1-2; no reliable D call. Germline-derived CDR1 and CDR2 are SNHLY and FYNNEI. CDR3 length equals 13 residues. V lost 3 bases to trimming and J lost 4 bases, with 9 bases between them.

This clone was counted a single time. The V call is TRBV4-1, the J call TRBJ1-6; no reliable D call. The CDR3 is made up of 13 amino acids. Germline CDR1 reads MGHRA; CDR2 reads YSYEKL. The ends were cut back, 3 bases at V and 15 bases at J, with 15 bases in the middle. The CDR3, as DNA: TGCGCCAGCAGCCAGGATCAGCGGACCCACCTCCACTTT. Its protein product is CASSQDQRTHLHF.

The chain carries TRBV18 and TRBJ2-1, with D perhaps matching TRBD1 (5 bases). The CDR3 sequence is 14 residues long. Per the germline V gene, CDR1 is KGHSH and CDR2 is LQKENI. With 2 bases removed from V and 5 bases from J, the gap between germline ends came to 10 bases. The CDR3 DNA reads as TGTGCCAGCTCACCAAGGACACCCAACAATGAGCAGTTCTTC. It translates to CASSPRTPNNEQFF.

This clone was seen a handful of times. DNA of the CDR3: TGTGCCAGCAGTCGGTGGACTAATGAAAAACTGTTTTTT. It specifies CASSRWTNEKLFF. J is TRBJ1-4 and V is TRBV12-3 or TRBV12-4; D unclear. Trimming removed 5 bases at V and 2 bases at J, with 6 bases between. The CDR3 consists of 13 residues.

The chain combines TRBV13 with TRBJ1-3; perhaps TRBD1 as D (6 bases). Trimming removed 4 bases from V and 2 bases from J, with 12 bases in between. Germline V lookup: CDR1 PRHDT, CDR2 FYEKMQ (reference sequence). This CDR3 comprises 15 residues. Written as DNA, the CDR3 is TGTGCCAGCAGCTACGCTCAGGGGCCTGGAAACACCATATATTTT. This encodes CASSYAQGPGNTIYF.

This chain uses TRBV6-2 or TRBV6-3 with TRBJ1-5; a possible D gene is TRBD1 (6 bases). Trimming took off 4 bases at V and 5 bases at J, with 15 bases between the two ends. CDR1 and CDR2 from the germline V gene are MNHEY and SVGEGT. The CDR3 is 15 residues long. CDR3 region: CASSSFRGAYQPQHF. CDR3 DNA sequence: TGTGCCAGCAGTTCCTTCAGGGGAGCCTATCAGCCCCAGCATTTT.

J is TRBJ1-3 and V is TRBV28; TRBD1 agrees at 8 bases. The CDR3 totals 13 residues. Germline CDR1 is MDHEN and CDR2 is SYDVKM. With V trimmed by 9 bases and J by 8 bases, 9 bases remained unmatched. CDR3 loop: CASWTGQRHTIYF. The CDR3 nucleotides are TGTGCCAGTTGGACAGGGCAAAGGCACACCATATATTTT.

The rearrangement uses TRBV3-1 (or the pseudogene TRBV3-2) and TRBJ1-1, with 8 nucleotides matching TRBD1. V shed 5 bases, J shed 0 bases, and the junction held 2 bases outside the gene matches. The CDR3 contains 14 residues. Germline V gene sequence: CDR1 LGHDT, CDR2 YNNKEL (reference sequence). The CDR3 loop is CASSTTGVNTEAFF. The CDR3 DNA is TGTGCCAGCAGCACGACAGGGGTGAACACTGAAGCTTTCTTT.

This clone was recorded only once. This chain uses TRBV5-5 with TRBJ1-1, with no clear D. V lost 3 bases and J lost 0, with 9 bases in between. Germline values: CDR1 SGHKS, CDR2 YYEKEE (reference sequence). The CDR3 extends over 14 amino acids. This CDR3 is CASSWSVVNTEAFF. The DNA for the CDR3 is TGTGCCAGCAGCTGGAGTGTGGTGAACACTGAAGCTTTCTTT.

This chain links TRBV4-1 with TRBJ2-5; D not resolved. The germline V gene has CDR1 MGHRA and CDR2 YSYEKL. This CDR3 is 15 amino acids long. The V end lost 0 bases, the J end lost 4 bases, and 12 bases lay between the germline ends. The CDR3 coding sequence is TGCGCCAGCAGCCAAGATGGCAGGTTATTAGAGACCCAGTACTTC. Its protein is CASSQDGRLLETQYF.

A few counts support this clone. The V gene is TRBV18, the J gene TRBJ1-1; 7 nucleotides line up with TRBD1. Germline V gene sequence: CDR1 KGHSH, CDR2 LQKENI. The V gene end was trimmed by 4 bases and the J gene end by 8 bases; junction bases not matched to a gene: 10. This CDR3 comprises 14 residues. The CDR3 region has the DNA TGTGCCAGCTCACGGGAGACAGGGCTGACGGAAGCTTTCTTT. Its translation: CASSRETGLTEAFF.

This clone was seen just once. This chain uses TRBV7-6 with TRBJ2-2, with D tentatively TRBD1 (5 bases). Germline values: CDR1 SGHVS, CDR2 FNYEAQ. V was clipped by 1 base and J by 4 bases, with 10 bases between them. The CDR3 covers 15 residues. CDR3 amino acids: CASSLDAGLTGELFF. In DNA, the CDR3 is TGTGCCAGCAGCTTAGATGCAGGGCTCACCGGGGAGCTGTTTTTT.

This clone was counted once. The CDR3 DNA sequence: TGTGCCAGCAGCTTGGAGGGAGGGAATTCACCCCTCCACTTT. Protein product: CASSLEGGNSPLHF. The J gene is TRBJ1-6, the V gene TRBV5-5, with D uncertain. The V and J ends lost 0 bases and 7 bases respectively, with 8 bases between them. Germline loops: CDR1 SGHKS, CDR2 YYEKEE (reference sequence). CDR3 length: 14 residues.

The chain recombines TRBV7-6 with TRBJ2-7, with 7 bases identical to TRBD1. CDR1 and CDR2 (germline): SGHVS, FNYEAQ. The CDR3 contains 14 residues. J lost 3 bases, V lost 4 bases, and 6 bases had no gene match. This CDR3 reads CASSSSGTDYEQYF. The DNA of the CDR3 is TGTGCCAGCAGCTCCTCCGGGACAGACTACGAGCAGTACTTC.

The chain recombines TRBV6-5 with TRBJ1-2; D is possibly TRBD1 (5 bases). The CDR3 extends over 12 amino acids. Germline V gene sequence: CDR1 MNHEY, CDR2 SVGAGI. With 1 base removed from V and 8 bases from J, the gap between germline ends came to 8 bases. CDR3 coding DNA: TGTGCCAGCAGTTACTGGACAAACGGCTACACCTTC. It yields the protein CASSYWTNGYTF.

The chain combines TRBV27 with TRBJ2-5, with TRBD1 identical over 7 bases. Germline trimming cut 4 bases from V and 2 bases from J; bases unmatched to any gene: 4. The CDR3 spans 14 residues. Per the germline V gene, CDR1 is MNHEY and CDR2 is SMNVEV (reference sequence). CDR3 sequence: CASSWSGGQETQYF. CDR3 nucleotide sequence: TGTGCCAGCAGTTGGTCAGGGGGACAAGAGACCCAGTACTTC.

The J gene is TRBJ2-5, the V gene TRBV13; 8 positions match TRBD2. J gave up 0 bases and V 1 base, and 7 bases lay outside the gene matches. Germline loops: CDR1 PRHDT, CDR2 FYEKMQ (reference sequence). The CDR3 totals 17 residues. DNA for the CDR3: TGTGCCAGCAGCTTAGTGGCCGGGGGGGTATACCAAGAGACCCAGTACTTC. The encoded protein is CASSLVAGGVYQETQYF.

In nucleotides, the CDR3 is TGTGCCACCAGCTCACCCGGACTAGCGGGAGAGAGTATCACAGATACGCAGTATTTT. Its protein is CATSSPGLAGESITDTQYF. The chain links TRBV15 to TRBJ2-3, with 13 bases identical to TRBD2. Germline values: CDR1 LNHNV, CDR2 YYDKDF (reference sequence). This CDR3 comprises 19 residues. J gave up 2 bases and V 5 bases, and 13 bases lay outside the gene matches. Using reference TRBV15 and TRBJ2-3 for the parts outside the CDR3, the full variable domain is DAMVIQNPRYQVTQFGKPVTLSCSQTLNHNVMYWYQQKSSQAPKLLFHYYDKDFNNEADTPDNFQSRRPNTSFCFLDIRSPGLGDTAMYLCATSSPGLAGESITDTQYFGPGTRLTVL.

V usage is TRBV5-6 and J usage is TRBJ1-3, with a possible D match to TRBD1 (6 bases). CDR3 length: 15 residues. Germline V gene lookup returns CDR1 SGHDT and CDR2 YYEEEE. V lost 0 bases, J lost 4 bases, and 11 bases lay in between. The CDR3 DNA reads TGTGCCAGCAGCTTGGCACCCCAGGGGGGAAACACCATATATTTT. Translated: CASSLAPQGGNTIYF.

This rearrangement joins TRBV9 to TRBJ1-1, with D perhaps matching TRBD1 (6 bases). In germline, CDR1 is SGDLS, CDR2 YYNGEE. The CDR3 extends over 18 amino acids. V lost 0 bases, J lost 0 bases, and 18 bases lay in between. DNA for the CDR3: TGTGCCAGCAGCGTAGAAGCGTCAGGGGCCACCATGAACACTGAAGCTTTCTTT. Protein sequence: CASSVEASGATMNTEAFF.

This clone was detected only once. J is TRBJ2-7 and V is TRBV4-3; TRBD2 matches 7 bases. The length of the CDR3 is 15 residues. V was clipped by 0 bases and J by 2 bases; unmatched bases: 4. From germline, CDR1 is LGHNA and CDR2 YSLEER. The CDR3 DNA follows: TGCGCCAGCAGCCAAGAAAGACTAGCAACCTACGAGCAGTACTTC. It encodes CASSQERLATYEQYF.

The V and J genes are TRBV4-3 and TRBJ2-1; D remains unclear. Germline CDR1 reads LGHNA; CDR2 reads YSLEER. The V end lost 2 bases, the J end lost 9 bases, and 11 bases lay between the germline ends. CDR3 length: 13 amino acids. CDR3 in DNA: TGCGCCAGCAGCCAATCGTATCCGAGTGAGCAGTTCTTC. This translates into CASSQSYPSEQFF.

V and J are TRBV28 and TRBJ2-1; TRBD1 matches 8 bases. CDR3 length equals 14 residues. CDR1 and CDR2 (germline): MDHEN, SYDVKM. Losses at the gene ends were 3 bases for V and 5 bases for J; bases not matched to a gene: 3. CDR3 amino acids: CASSFLDRDNEQFF. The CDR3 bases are TGTGCCAGCAGTTTCTTGGACAGGGACAATGAGCAGTTCTTC.